The 17 T cell receptor beta chains presented below share a single source sample, sequenced in a study of T cell repertoires in cytomegalovirus infection. MiXCR, run by TCRdb on the reads, gives a single entry per CDR3 protein. The sample yields approximately 160,000 distinct CDR3 sequences, about 15% seen once. Sequencing was performed on CD8+ T cells from PBMCs. These receptors all come from a human donor in good health (CMV status not recorded). Some clones in this sample may be carry-over from other donors' samples.

This clonotype was seen a handful of times. V and J are TRBV4-1 and TRBJ1-2; D possibly corresponds to TRBD1 (6 bases). The germline V gene encodes CDR1 MGHRA and CDR2 YSYEKL. Trimming cost V 4 bases and J 5 bases, with 11 bases left between them. The CDR3 runs to 13 residues. As DNA, the CDR3 is TGCGCCAGCAGCCTCTTTACAGGGTATGGCTACACCTTC. Amino acids: CASSLFTGYGYTF.

This clonotype was counted a few times. The CDR3 DNA reads as TGTGCCAGCAGCCACACACCAACTAGCGGGATCTTTAAGGTCGGGGAGCTGTTTTTT. Amino acids: CASSHTPTSGIFKVGELFF. The chain employs TRBV5-5 and TRBJ2-2, with 10 nucleotides matching TRBD2. Unmatched junction bases numbered 19, after V lost 4 bases and J lost 7 bases. Germline V gene sequence: CDR1 SGHKS, CDR2 YYEKEE (reference sequence). The CDR3 has 19 amino acids.

The sample holds a few counts of this clonotype. The chain recombines TRBV28 with TRBJ2-7; no definite D call. The V end lost 9 bases, the J end lost 0 bases, and 12 bases lay between the germline ends. The length of the CDR3 is 13 residues. The V gene's germline CDR1 is MDHEN and CDR2 SYDVKM. The CDR3 reads CASIGIYSYEQYF. CDR3 nucleotides: TGTGCCAGTATTGGAATCTACTCCTACGAGCAGTACTTC. Together with reference TRBV28 and TRBJ2-7, the CDR3 gives the full variable domain: DVKVTQSSRYLVKRTGEKVFLECVQDMDHENMFWYRQDPGLGLRLIYFSYDVKMKEKGDIPEGYSVSREKKERFSLILESASTNQTSMYLCASIGIYSYEQYFGPGTRLTVT.

This clonotype was seen only a few times. The gene calls are TRBV6-5 and TRBJ2-5; D is undetermined. Germline V gene lookup returns CDR1 MNHEY and CDR2 SVGAGI. The CDR3 is 14 residues long. The V gene lost 0 bases and the J gene lost 1 base, with 6 bases spanning the gap. CDR3 loop: CASSYSSGQETQYF. The CDR3, as DNA: TGTGCCAGCAGTTACTCGTCCGGCCAAGAGACCCAGTACTTC.

CDR3 protein: CSARDFGSSGANVLTF. For the CDR3, the DNA is TGCAGTGCTAGAGATTTTGGGTCCTCTGGGGCCAACGTCCTGACTTTC. This chain links TRBV20-1 with TRBJ2-6, with D unresolved. V lost 0 bases and J 0 bases, leaving 9 bases between the germline ends. The length of the CDR3 is 16 residues. Germline-derived CDR1 and CDR2 are DFQATT and SNEGSKA (reference sequence).

V usage is TRBV6-5 and J usage is TRBJ2-3, with TRBD2 matching over 7 bases. The CDR3 has 18 residues. Per the germline V gene, CDR1 is MNHEY and CDR2 is SVGAGI. Losses at the gene ends were 2 bases for V and 9 bases for J; bases not matched to a gene: 20. CDR3 DNA: TGTGCCAGCAGTTACCAGACTAGCAGGAGGGGAGAGGTTGGCACGCAGTATTTT. Protein sequence: CASSYQTSRRGEVGTQYF.

This clonotype has only a few counts. The V call is TRBV9, the J call TRBJ2-2; D not resolved. This CDR3 has 13 amino acids. Germline CDR1 SGDLS, CDR2 YYNGEE. V lost 2 bases and J lost 6, with 8 bases in between. CDR3 nucleotides: TGTGCCAGCAGCGTTAAGGGATCCGGGGAGCTGTTTTTT. Its protein product is CASSVKGSGELFF.

This clonotype was seen more than once but under ten times. This chain connects TRBV28 to TRBJ2-2; tentative D call: TRBD1 (6 bases). Trimming shortened V by 4 bases and J by 3 bases, and 9 bases separated the two germline ends. The CDR3 loop spans 14 amino acids. Germline-derived CDR1 and CDR2 are MDHEN and SYDVKM. The CDR3 here is CASSWDTYTGELFF. The CDR3 coding sequence is TGTGCCAGCAGTTGGGACACCTACACCGGGGAGCTGTTTTTT.

This chain connects TRBV12-3 or TRBV12-4 to TRBJ1-1, with D hard to call. V was cut by 6 bases and J by 3 bases, with 11 bases left in between. The length of the CDR3 is 13 residues. This CDR3 reads CASRPLSDTEAFF. The CDR3 DNA follows: TGTGCCAGCAGACCCCTTTCCGACACTGAAGCTTTCTTT.

This clonotype was observed a handful of times. The CDR3 protein is CSAEPSGLYEQYF. Written as DNA, the CDR3 is TGCAGTGCCGAGCCTAGCGGCCTCTACGAGCAGTACTTC. The J gene is TRBJ2-7, the V gene TRBV20-1; TRBD2 aligns across 7 bases. The ends lost 6 bases at V and 3 bases at J; junction bases unmatched: 8. The CDR3 length is 13 residues. Germline values: CDR1 DFQATT, CDR2 SNEGSKA (reference sequence).

The chain carries TRBV27 and TRBJ1-1; a possible D gene is TRBD1 (6 bases). V was trimmed by 2 bases and J by 1 base, leaving 8 bases between them. This CDR3 region has 14 residues. Per germline, CDR1 MNHEY and CDR2 SMNVEV (reference sequence). CDR3 DNA: TGTGCCAGCAGTTTAGGACAGACGAACACTGAAGCTTTCTTT. Translating gives CASSLGQTNTEAFF.

This clonotype turned up a few times. The V gene is TRBV7-2, the J gene TRBJ1-1, with D hard to call. The V gene's germline CDR1 is SGHTA and CDR2 FQGNSA. The ends were cut back, 3 bases at V and 10 bases at J, with 9 bases in the middle. The CDR3 totals 11 residues. The chain's CDR3 is CASSFLEGAFF. The DNA of the CDR3 is TGTGCCAGCAGCTTCCTGGAGGGAGCTTTCTTT.

This clonotype was counted a few times. This sequence joins TRBV27 and TRBJ2-1; TRBD2 matches at 10 bases. The CDR3 length is 15 residues. CDR1 and CDR2 (germline): MNHEY, SMNVEV (reference sequence). V shed 4 bases and J 2 bases; nucleotides not matched to a gene: 2. The CDR3 spells CASSWGLAPYNEQFF. CDR3 nucleotide sequence: TGTGCCAGCAGTTGGGGACTAGCGCCCTACAATGAGCAGTTCTTC.

This clonotype showed up just a few times. The V gene is TRBV7-3, the J gene TRBJ2-7; 12 bases are a match to TRBD2. V was pared by 5 bases and J by 3 bases, with 5 bases of the junction left unmatched. Germline V gives CDR1 SGHTA, CDR2 FQGTGA. This CDR3 has 15 amino acids. The CDR3 here is CASSERLAGVYEQYF. CDR3 bases: TGTGCCAGCAGCGAGCGACTAGCGGGAGTCTACGAGCAGTACTTC.

This clonotype has more than one count but fewer than ten. V and J are TRBV7-9 and TRBJ2-2; D perhaps matches TRBD1 (6 bases). Trimming pared 6 bases from V and 1 base from J, leaving 15 bases between. In germline, CDR1 is SEHNR, CDR2 FQNEAQ (reference sequence). This CDR3 region has 16 residues. The CDR3 nucleotides read TGTGCCAGCAGGTCCCCGGGACATTTGAACACCGGGGAGCTGTTTTTT. Protein: CASRSPGHLNTGELFF.

V gene TRBV11-2 combines with J gene TRBJ1-5; D is uncertain. The CDR3 totals 14 residues. Trimming took off 0 bases at V and 7 bases at J, with 10 bases between the two ends. Germline assignment: CDR1 SGHAT and CDR2 FQNNGV. CDR3 bases: TGTGCCAGCAGCTTAGACGGGGAGCAACAGCCCCAGCATTTT. Its translation is CASSLDGEQQPQHF.

A few counts support this clonotype. The chain links TRBV6-2 or TRBV6-3 to TRBJ2-1; TRBD2 might be the D (5 bases). Trimming took off 2 bases at V and 7 bases at J, with 15 bases between the two ends. From germline, CDR1 is MNHEY and CDR2 SVGEGT. The CDR3 loop spans 15 amino acids. CDR3 in DNA: TGTGCCAGCAGTTACCAACCGGGAACGAGAAATGAGCAGTTCTTC. Translated, it gives CASSYQPGTRNEQFF.